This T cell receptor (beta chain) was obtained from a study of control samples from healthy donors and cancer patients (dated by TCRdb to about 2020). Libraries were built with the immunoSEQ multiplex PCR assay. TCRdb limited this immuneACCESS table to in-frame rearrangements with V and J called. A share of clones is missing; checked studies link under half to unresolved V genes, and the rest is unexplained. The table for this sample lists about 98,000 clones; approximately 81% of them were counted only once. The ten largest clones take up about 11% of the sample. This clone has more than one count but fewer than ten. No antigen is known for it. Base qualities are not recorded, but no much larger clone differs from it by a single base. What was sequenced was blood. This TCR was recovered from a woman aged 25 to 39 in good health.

The bases read TGTGCCAGCAGTGAGCGGGGGGGCTCCTACAATGAGCAGTTCTTC. It is translated as CASSERGGSYNEQFF. The sequence is built from TRBV6-4 and TRBJ2-1, with 9 central nucleotides matching TRBD2. Inclusive of the bounding cysteine and phenylalanine, the CDR3 is 15 residues long. This entry keeps only the CDR3 DNA: 45 bases, framed from base 1. The germline V gene sets CDR1 to MRHNA and CDR2 to SNTAGT. V lost 3 bases and J lost 0 bases, and the count of bases not matched to a germline gene is 0.